The 21 T cell receptor beta chains presented below share a single source sample, sequenced in a study of cytomegalovirus exposure and HLA in healthy donors. A multiplex PCR was run with 60 Vbeta primers and 13 Jbeta primers. Here immunoSEQ multiplex PCR was the method, and the copy in TCRdb shows in-frame clones only, minus some. The table has roughly 110,000 clones, around 82% seen once. The sequencing input was PBMCs. The source of these receptors is a man in his forties or fifties in good health and CMV-seronegative.

The genes are TRBV5-1 and TRBJ2-2, with D perhaps TRBD2 (6 bases). From germline, CDR1 is SGHRS and CDR2 YFSETQ. The CDR3 consists of 16 residues. The V end lost 4 bases, the J end lost 6 bases, and 19 bases lay between the germline ends. The CDR3 protein is CASSAEGSHTAGELFF. As DNA, the CDR3 is TGCGCCAGCAGCGCGGAGGGGAGCCACACGGCCGGGGAGCTGTTTTTT.

The J gene is TRBJ1-6, the V gene TRBV10-3; D is ambiguous. Per germline, CDR1 ENHRY and CDR2 SYGVKD. Between the trimmed V and J ends, which lost 4 bases and 5 bases, there was a span of 9 bases. CDR3 length: 14 residues. CDR3 amino acids: CAISGLRDNSPLHF. CDR3 DNA: TGTGCCATCAGTGGTCTGAGGGATAATTCACCCCTCCACTTT.

This clone was picked up a small number of times. V usage is TRBV20-1 and J usage is TRBJ1-1; TRBD1 aligns across 9 bases. CDR1 is DFQATT, CDR2 SNEGSKA, per germline (reference sequence). There are 11 residues in the CDR3. The V segment lost 6 bases and the J segment 11 bases; nucleotides outside the gene matches: 7. The CDR3: CSANAGTGAFF. For the CDR3, the DNA is TGCAGTGCGAATGCCGGGACAGGGGCTTTCTTT.

The gene calls are TRBV5-5 and TRBJ1-1; D perhaps matches TRBD1 (6 bases). The ends were cut back, 2 bases at V and 0 bases at J, with 8 bases in the middle. This CDR3 contains 14 residues. Germline V gives CDR1 SGHKS, CDR2 YYEKEE (reference sequence). The CDR3 DNA reads TGTGCCAGCAGCTTTGGGACACTGAACACTGAAGCTTTCTTT. Translating gives CASSFGTLNTEAFF.

This sequence joins TRBV7-2 and TRBJ1-5; weak D call: TRBD1 (5 bases). Per germline, CDR1 SGHTA and CDR2 FQGNSA. The CDR3 contains 12 residues. Trimming pared 4 bases from V and 6 bases from J, leaving 7 bases between. CDR3 in DNA: TGTGCCAGCAGCTGGGGCCTTCAGCCCCAGCATTTT. Its translation: CASSWGLQPQHF.

V gene TRBV7-6 combines with J gene TRBJ2-1; TRBD2 is a possible D gene (6 bases). The V end was cut by 0 bases, the J end by 4 bases, with 16 bases between. Looked up from germline, CDR1 is SGHVS and CDR2 is FNYEAQ. This CDR3 contains 17 residues. The CDR3 sequence is CASSLASVAEVYNEQFF. CDR3 nucleotides: TGTGCCAGCAGCTTAGCGTCGGTAGCGGAGGTGTACAATGAGCAGTTCTTC. The variable domain in full, completed from reference TRBV7-6 and TRBJ2-1, reads GAGVSQSPRYKVTKRGQDVALRCDPISGHVSLYWYRQALGQGPEFLTYFNYEAQQDKSGLPNDRFSAERPEGSISTLTIQRTEQRDSAMYRCASSLASVAEVYNEQFFGPGTRLTVL.

This clone was seen once. The gene calls are TRBV5-5 and TRBJ2-5, with 9 bases fitting TRBD1. Germline trimming cut 4 bases from V and 4 bases from J; bases unmatched to any gene: 5. The CDR3 spans 14 residues. Germline V CDR1 and CDR2: SGHKS, YYEKEE (reference sequence). The CDR3 protein is CASSTNRGPETQYF. Written as DNA, the CDR3 is TGTGCCAGCAGCACGAACAGGGGGCCAGAGACCCAGTACTTC.

V gene TRBV7-2 combines with J gene TRBJ2-7; D is undetermined. CDR1 is SGHTA, CDR2 FQGNSA, per germline. This CDR3 is 12 amino acids long. The V and J ends lost 6 bases and 2 bases respectively, with 8 bases between them. CDR3 protein: CASSSGPYEQYF. In nucleotides, the CDR3 is TGTGCCAGCAGTTCTGGCCCCTACGAGCAGTACTTC.

The chain recombines TRBV5-1 with TRBJ2-1; no firm D call. This CDR3 comprises 18 residues. Germline CDR1 SGHRS, CDR2 YFSETQ. Trimming shortened V by 1 base and J by 6 bases, and 23 bases separated the two germline ends. The CDR3 region is CASSLWLSERKTGNEQFF. In DNA, the CDR3 is TGCGCCAGCAGCTTGTGGCTATCCGAGCGTAAAACGGGCAATGAGCAGTTCTTC.

The count of this clone is one. The chain is built from TRBV4-1 and TRBJ1-5, with 10 positions matching TRBD1. J lost 7 bases, V lost 3 bases, and 9 bases had no gene match. Germline CDR1 MGHRA, CDR2 YSYEKL. The CDR3 has 16 amino acids. The CDR3 nucleotides are TGCGCCAGCAGCCAGTCTCCGGGACAGGGGTTACAGCCCCAGCATTTT. It translates to CASSQSPGQGLQPQHF.

The chain couples TRBV19 to TRBJ2-7; 13 bases are a match to TRBD2. V dropped 9 bases and J dropped 3; count of bases not matched to a gene: 11. CDR3 length: 16 residues. Germline assignment: CDR1 LNHDA and CDR2 SQIVND (reference sequence). In nucleotides, the CDR3 is TGTGCCAGCAGTGGGACTAGCGGGGCTATGAACTACGAGCAGTACTTC. It encodes CASSGTSGAMNYEQYF.

The chain uses TRBV5-1 and TRBJ2-5; TRBD2 matches 7 bases. V lost 3 bases and J lost 3; bases outside the gene matches: 5. The length of the CDR3 is 14 residues. Germline-derived CDR1 and CDR2 are SGHRS and YFSETQ. CDR3 sequence (DNA): TGCGCCAGCAGCTCGGCCCTAGCGGAAGAGACCCAGTACTTC. It encodes CASSSALAEETQYF.

The V gene is TRBV7-9, the J gene TRBJ1-4; D is uncertain. The CDR3 runs 14 residues. Germline CDR1 SEHNR, CDR2 FQNEAQ (reference sequence). V was shortened by 1 base and J by 7 bases, with 10 bases between the two germline ends. CDR3 in amino acids: CASSLGRATEKLFF. In nucleotides, the CDR3 is TGTGCCAGCAGCTTAGGGAGGGCGACTGAAAAACTGTTTTTT.

The chain has TRBV14 and TRBJ2-2; TRBD2 aligns across 8 bases. Per germline, CDR1 SGHDN and CDR2 FVKESK. V dropped 2 bases and J dropped 3; count of bases not matched to a gene: 2. This CDR3 region has 15 residues. DNA of the CDR3: TGTGCCAGCAGCCAAAATAGCGGGGACACCGGGGAGCTGTTTTTT. Amino acids: CASSQNSGDTGELFF.

This sequence joins TRBV29-1 and TRBJ2-3, with 10 nucleotides matching TRBD2. The CDR3 runs to 13 residues. Germline values: CDR1 SQVTM, CDR2 ANQGSEA. Losses at the gene ends were 3 bases for V and 6 bases for J; bases not matched to a gene: 3. CDR3 coding DNA: TGCAGCGTTGAGAGCGGGGGGGCGGATACGCAGTATTTT. Translating it yields CSVESGGADTQYF.

This chain links TRBV6-1 with TRBJ2-2; the D gene is possibly TRBD2 (6 bases). CDR3 size: 15 residues. Deletions cut 6 bases from V and 2 bases from J, with 13 bases between. Germline CDR1 and CDR2: MNHNS and SASEGT. The CDR3 DNA reads as TGTGCCAGCAGGACCGGGACTTTCAACACCGGGGAGCTGTTTTTT. The encoded protein is CASRTGTFNTGELFF.

This clone was seen more than once but under ten times. The chain uses TRBV7-2 and TRBJ2-2; 15 bases fit TRBD2. This CDR3 has 17 residues. Trimming cost V 1 base and J 6 bases; bases outside gene matches: 3. The germline V gene has CDR1 SGHTA and CDR2 FQGNSA. DNA of the CDR3: TGTGCCAGCAGCTTAGACAGGACTAGCGGGGGGGCCGGGGAGCTGTTTTTT. Protein product: CASSLDRTSGGAGELFF.

The chain recombines TRBV4-2 with TRBJ1-6; 12 nucleotides agree with TRBD1. This CDR3 spans 16 amino acids. The germline V gene encodes CDR1 LGHNA and CDR2 YNFKEQ. V was pared by 0 bases and J by 10 bases, with 4 bases of the junction left unmatched. The CDR3 region is CASSQEGGQGASPLHF. The CDR3 DNA follows: TGTGCCAGCAGCCAAGAGGGGGGACAGGGGGCCTCACCCCTCCACTTT.

The chain combines TRBV6-1 with TRBJ2-1, with 8 bases fitting TRBD1. The length of the CDR3 is 15 residues. V was pared by 7 bases and J by 0 bases, with 5 bases of the junction left unmatched. Germline CDR1 MNHNS, CDR2 SASEGT. The CDR3 loop reads CASTSDRGSYNEQFF. CDR3 nucleotides: TGTGCCAGCACCTCCGACAGGGGCTCCTACAATGAGCAGTTCTTC.

The chain employs TRBV5-1 and TRBJ1-1; possibly TRBD1 for D (6 bases). V lost 4 bases to trimming and J lost 3 bases, with 16 bases between them. The CDR3 loop spans 15 amino acids. Germline-derived CDR1 and CDR2 are SGHRS and YFSETQ. The DNA of the CDR3 is TGCGCCAGCAGCGGAATTACAGGGCGGGACACTGAAGCTTTCTTT. As protein: CASSGITGRDTEAFF.

This chain links TRBV5-1 with TRBJ2-7, with 9 positions matching TRBD2. The CDR3 loop spans 15 amino acids. J gave up 5 bases and V 0 bases, and 6 bases lay outside the gene matches. Looked up from germline, CDR1 is SGHRS and CDR2 is YFSETQ. DNA for the CDR3: TGCGCCAGCAGCTTGGAATGGACTAGCGTTGACGAGCAGTACTTC. As protein: CASSLEWTSVDEQYF.